The 32 T cell receptor beta chains below come from one sample, sequenced in a study of blood T cells in healthy people across ages. It was with a sample-barcoded 5' primer and a J-beta primer mix that a second PCR of roughly 6 to 11 cycles was run. One entry per CDR3 protein results from TCRdb running MiXCR on the 5' RACE reads. The sample holds 1.5 million to 2 million distinct CDR3 sequences, about 31% seen once. Sequenced: blood. The receptors stem from a woman aged 25 to 45 in good health.

The chain combines TRBV6-6 with TRBJ2-7, with TRBD1 identical over 10 bases. CDR1 and CDR2 from the germline V gene are MNHNY and SVGAGI (reference sequence). This CDR3 has 15 residues. Losses at the gene ends were 10 bases for V and 0 bases for J; bases not matched to a gene: 9. CDR3: CATQVGQGVSYEQYF. Here the CDR3 DNA reads TGTGCCACCCAAGTAGGACAGGGGGTCTCCTACGAGCAGTACTTC.

This clonotype showed up just a few times. The chain carries TRBV5-1 and TRBJ2-7; the match to TRBD1 covers 8 bases. Looked up from germline, CDR1 is SGHRS and CDR2 is YFSETQ. Losses at the gene ends were 7 bases for V and 1 base for J; bases not matched to a gene: 4. The CDR3 is made up of 13 amino acids. CDR3 bases: TGCGCCAGCGGCAGGGACAGGTCCTACGAGCAGTACTTC. It encodes CASGRDRSYEQYF.

In its sample, this clonotype was seen once. This may come from a read error, since a much larger clone is one base off. DNA of the CDR3: TGTGCCATCAGTGGAGGGGAGGACACAGATACGCAGTATTTT. This translates into CAISGGEDTDTQYF. The V gene is TRBV10-3, the J gene TRBJ2-3, with a weak D call TRBD2 (6 bases). Germline V gene lookup returns CDR1 ENHRY and CDR2 SYGVKD. The CDR3 has 14 residues. The V gene lost 4 bases and the J gene lost 2 bases, with 10 bases spanning the gap.

The chain joins TRBV2 to TRBJ2-7; D gene uncertain. Germline values: CDR1 SNHLY, CDR2 FYNNEI. The CDR3 covers 14 residues. Deletions cut 3 bases from V and 6 bases from J, with 15 bases between. CDR3 sequence: CASSEDSLPGEQYF. The DNA of the CDR3 is TGTGCCAGCAGTGAGGATTCTTTGCCAGGCGAGCAGTACTTC.

The J gene is TRBJ1-4, the V gene TRBV27; the D gene is possibly TRBD1 (5 bases). The germline gives CDR1 MNHEY, CDR2 SMNVEV (reference sequence). Trimming cost V 0 bases and J 16 bases, with 15 bases left between them. The CDR3 is 13 residues long. The DNA for the CDR3 is TGTGCCAGCAGTTTATCCGCGGGGGATTTGCAGTTTTTT. It is translated as CASSLSAGDLQFF.

The chain links TRBV7-2 to TRBJ2-1, with TRBD2 identical over 10 bases. The CDR3 extends over 18 amino acids. Trimming removed 3 bases from V and 6 bases from J; junction bases left unmatched: 14. Germline-derived CDR1 and CDR2 are SGHTA and FQGNSA. For the CDR3, the DNA is TGTGCCAGCAGCTTTGGGGTCCTAACTAGCGGGGAGGGCAATGAGCAGTTCTTC. Protein: CASSFGVLTSGEGNEQFF.

This clonotype was found a few times. The V call is TRBV28, the J call TRBJ1-2; 10 positions match TRBD1. The V gene end was trimmed by 5 bases and the J gene end by 3 bases; junction bases not matched to a gene: 3. Germline CDR1 MDHEN, CDR2 SYDVKM. There are 14 residues in the CDR3. The CDR3 spells CASSADRGDYGYTF. The DNA for the CDR3 is TGTGCCAGCAGTGCGGACAGGGGGGACTATGGCTACACCTTC.

This clonotype was found a few times. The chain combines TRBV29-1 with TRBJ2-3; 7 positions agree with TRBD2. The CDR3 spans 14 residues. Germline-derived CDR1 and CDR2 are SQVTM and ANQGSEA. The trim removed 7 bases at V and 3 bases at J, leaving 10 bases unmatched. The CDR3 DNA sequence: TGCAGCGCTGCAGGGAGGGGAGGAACAGATACGCAGTATTTT. It is translated as CSAAGRGGTDTQYF.

This chain uses TRBV20-1 with TRBJ2-3, with 8 bases matching TRBD2. There are 17 residues in the CDR3. The germline gives CDR1 DFQATT, CDR2 SNEGSKA (reference sequence). The ends lost 5 bases at V and 4 bases at J; junction bases unmatched: 17. DNA for the CDR3: TGCAGTGCTCAAACGCGGGGTAGCGGGATTTGGGCAGATACGCAGTATTTT. Protein product: CSAQTRGSGIWADTQYF.

V usage is TRBV15 and J usage is TRBJ2-1; possibly TRBD2 for D (6 bases). Trimming left V 8 bases short and J 4 bases short, with 15 bases between. The CDR3 runs to 14 residues. CDR1 and CDR2 from the germline V gene are LNHNV and YYDKDF (reference sequence). CDR3 region: CATGGRTSYNEQFF. The CDR3 DNA sequence: TGTGCCACCGGGGGGAGGACATCATACAATGAGCAGTTCTTC.

The chain has TRBV3-1 and TRBJ1-1, with 7 bases that match TRBD1. The ends lost 0 bases at V and 4 bases at J; junction bases unmatched: 5. Germline V lookup: CDR1 LGHDT, CDR2 YNNKEL (reference sequence). The CDR3 has 15 amino acids. The CDR3 sequence: CASSQDTGASTEAFF. The CDR3 DNA follows: TGTGCCAGCAGCCAAGACACAGGGGCCAGCACTGAAGCTTTCTTT.

The chain employs TRBV20-1 and TRBJ2-7; 7 bases align to TRBD2. Germline V gives CDR1 DFQATT, CDR2 SNEGSKA (reference sequence). This CDR3 region has 13 residues. V gave up 6 bases and J gave up 3 bases; unmatched junction bases: 8. The CDR3 is CSAAGASGYEQYF. The CDR3 bases are TGCAGTGCCGCCGGAGCTAGCGGCTACGAGCAGTACTTC.

The chain recombines TRBV7-8 with TRBJ2-1; D gene unclear. The V gene's germline CDR1 is SGHVS and CDR2 FQNEAQ. The CDR3 runs to 14 residues. Trimming cost V 2 bases and J 2 bases, with 7 bases left between them. Here the CDR3 DNA reads TGTGCCAGCAGCTTAACTGTTCCCTACAATGAGCAGTTCTTC. Amino acids: CASSLTVPYNEQFF.

The chain employs TRBV29-1 and TRBJ2-3, with TRBD2 matching 8 bases. This CDR3 comprises 14 residues. V lost 3 bases, J lost 8 bases, and 10 bases stayed unmatched. Germline CDR1 reads SQVTM; CDR2 reads ANQGSEA. The CDR3 coding sequence is TGCAGCGTTGACGGGGGGGCCCGGTCAGGTACGCAGTATTTT. Translated, it gives CSVDGGARSGTQYF.

This clonotype was seen just once. Its ends do not fully match the called genes, so a read error is possible. The chain has TRBV20-1 and TRBJ2-3; TRBD2 might be the D (6 bases). Germline-derived CDR1 and CDR2 are DFQATT and SNEGSKA (reference sequence). The CDR3 runs to 15 residues. CDR3 in amino acids: CSARRGRKSTDAQYF. The CDR3, as DNA: TGCAGTGCTCGGAGGGGACGGAAAAGCACAGATGCGCAGTATTTT.

A few counts support this clonotype. J is TRBJ2-7 and V is TRBV27; 13 bases agree with TRBD2. With the DNA end fitting TRBJ2-5 better, the J assignment may be wrong. Germline V gene sequence: CDR1 MNHEY, CDR2 SMNVEV (reference sequence). The CDR3 spans 18 residues. The chain's CDR3 is CASRGGLAGRVDQETQYF. DNA of the CDR3: TGTGCCAGCAGGGGGGGACTAGCGGGAAGGGTGGATCAAGAGACCCAGTACTTC.

This clonotype was detected once. This chain uses TRBV28 with TRBJ2-1, with TRBD2 matching over 7 bases. V lost 2 bases to trimming and J lost 6 bases; unmatched junction nucleotides: 7. The CDR3 loop spans 15 amino acids. The germline gives CDR1 MDHEN, CDR2 SYDVKM. CDR3 sequence reads: CASSLAGAWINEQFF. The CDR3 DNA follows: TGTGCCAGCAGTTTAGCGGGAGCTTGGATCAATGAGCAGTTCTTC.

This clonotype was seen ten or more times. The V call is TRBV7-8, the J call TRBJ2-5, with 7 bases aligning to TRBD2. The germline V gene encodes CDR1 SGHVS and CDR2 FQNEAQ. Unmatched junction bases numbered 12, after V lost 5 bases and J lost 0 bases. The CDR3 is 17 amino acids. The CDR3 nucleotides are TGTGCCAGCAGCCCGACTCTTGTCGGGGGGTACCAAGAGACCCAGTACTTC. Protein product: CASSPTLVGGYQETQYF.

The rearrangement uses TRBV5-1 and TRBJ2-1, with TRBD2 identical over 8 bases. V gave up 6 bases and J gave up 6 bases; unmatched junction bases: 5. Germline CDR1 SGHRS, CDR2 YFSETQ. The CDR3 totals 13 residues. CDR3 loop: CASNGGLANEQFF. CDR3 nucleotide sequence: TGCGCCAGCAACGGAGGACTAGCCAATGAGCAGTTCTTC. Variable domain in full (rest from reference TRBV5-1 and TRBJ2-1): KAGVTQTPRYLIKTRGQQVTLSCSPISGHRSVSWYQQTPGQGLQFLFEYFSETQRNKGNFPGRFSGRQFSNSRSEMNVSTLELGDSALYLCASNGGLANEQFFGPGTRLTVL.

Points on this clonotype: A junction end diverges from the germline sequence, so it may reflect a read error. The rearrangement joins TRBV29-1 to TRBJ1-4; no reliable D call. The germline V gene encodes CDR1 SQVTM and CDR2 ANQGSEA. The length of the CDR3 is 15 residues. CDR3 coding DNA: TGCAGCGTTGAAGCCACCGGGTCAACTAATGAAAAACGGTTTTTT. Its protein is CSVEATGSTNEKRFF.

This chain joins TRBV20-1 and TRBJ2-5; no definite D call. The DNA matches TRBJ2-7 better at its end, which makes the J call doubtful. This CDR3 contains 13 residues. In germline, CDR1 is DFQATT, CDR2 SNEGSKA (reference sequence). The CDR3: CSARRLGTYEQYF. Here the CDR3 DNA reads TGCAGTGCTAGAAGATTAGGTACTTACGAGCAGTACTTC.

The V and J genes are TRBV5-8 and TRBJ1-5; D perhaps matches TRBD1 (5 bases). Germline loops: CDR1 SGHTS, CDR2 YDEGEE. The V gene lost 0 bases and the J gene lost 6 bases, with 19 bases spanning the gap. The CDR3 contains 17 residues. The CDR3 loop reads CASSLGAAGSAGQPQHF. CDR3 in DNA: TGTGCCAGCAGCTTGGGGGCGGCAGGGTCGGCCGGTCAGCCCCAGCATTTT.

The chain links TRBV7-9 to TRBJ1-2; D is ambiguous. The CDR3 is 12 amino acids. Looked up from germline, CDR1 is SEHNR and CDR2 is FQNEAQ (reference sequence). Trimming left V 5 bases short and J 7 bases short, with 11 bases between. CDR3 amino acids: CASSPMRGGYTF. Here the CDR3 DNA reads TGTGCCAGCAGCCCGATGAGAGGTGGCTACACCTTC.

This clonotype showed up many times. The chain joins TRBV10-3 to TRBJ2-5; no reliable D call. The CDR3 length is 13 residues. V was trimmed by 6 bases and J by 1 base, leaving 9 bases between them. Germline lookup yields CDR1 ENHRY and CDR2 SYGVKD. In DNA, the CDR3 is TGTGCCATCAGACCCGACGGCCAAGAGACCCAGTACTTC. Its translation: CAIRPDGQETQYF.

This sequence joins TRBV11-2 and TRBJ2-7; 7 bases line up with TRBD1. Germline CDR1 is SGHAT and CDR2 is FQNNGV. This CDR3 contains 15 residues. V was pared by 5 bases and J by 0 bases, with 7 bases of the junction left unmatched. CDR3 in amino acids: CASSPNRGSSYEQYF. The CDR3 DNA sequence: TGTGCCAGCAGCCCGAACAGGGGTAGCTCCTACGAGCAGTACTTC.

The V call is TRBV3-1, the J call TRBJ1-2; D is uncertain. The germline gives CDR1 LGHDT, CDR2 YNNKEL (reference sequence). Trimming took off 4 bases at V and 4 bases at J, with 13 bases between the two ends. The CDR3 runs to 14 residues. This CDR3 is CASSPLRGVYGYTF. The CDR3 nucleotides are TGTGCCAGCAGCCCCCTTCGTGGAGTCTATGGCTACACCTTC.

The chain uses TRBV28 and TRBJ2-1; D may be TRBD1 (6 bases). Germline CDR1 MDHEN, CDR2 SYDVKM. This CDR3 has 16 amino acids. Trimming shortened V by 7 bases and J by 2 bases, and 18 bases separated the two germline ends. The CDR3 sequence: CASNIAGAGAYNEQFF. The CDR3 DNA reads as TGTGCCAGCAATATCGCCGGGGCAGGGGCCTACAATGAGCAGTTCTTC.

V is TRBV2 and J is TRBJ2-7; D not resolved. CDR1 is SNHLY, CDR2 FYNNEI, per germline. Trimming took 7 bases from V and 1 from J, leaving 14 bases between them. CDR3 length: 14 residues. The CDR3 nucleotides are TGTGCCAGCACCGACCCTACAGATTCCTACGAGCAGTACGTC. As protein: CASTDPTDSYEQYV.

This CDR3 is CASSTATGEYEQYF. Here the CDR3 DNA reads TGTGCCAGCAGTACGGCCACTGGAGAGTACGAGCAGTACTTC. V is TRBV28 and J is TRBJ2-7; D not resolved. The CDR3 loop spans 14 amino acids. Germline V CDR1 and CDR2: MDHEN, SYDVKM. V was shortened by 5 bases and J by 4 bases, with 15 bases between the two germline ends.

As to this clonotype: One base away lies a much larger clone, so this may be a sequencing read error. This chain uses TRBV5-1 with TRBJ2-3, with a possible D match to TRBD1 (6 bases). The CDR3 is made up of 13 amino acids. From germline, CDR1 is SGHRS and CDR2 YFSETQ. CDR3 residues: CAGSFSTGDTQYF. The DNA of the CDR3 is TGCGCCGGCAGCTTTTCAACAGGGGATACGCAGTATTTT.

The chain has TRBV20-1 and TRBJ2-5; D unresolved. The DNA end favors TRBJ2-7, so the J call may be wrong. The length of the CDR3 is 15 residues. Per the germline V gene, CDR1 is DFQATT and CDR2 is SNEGSKA (reference sequence). The CDR3 is CSAPALVRTSYEQYF. The CDR3 bases are TGCAGTGCTCCCGCTTTAGTCCGGACCTCCTACGAGCAGTACTTC.

In its sample, this clonotype was seen a few times. The chain recombines TRBV10-1 with TRBJ2-1; 7 bases are shared with TRBD2. The CDR3 sequence is 16 residues long. Germline CDR1 WNHNN, CDR2 SYGVQD (reference sequence). V trimming: 2 bases; J trimming: 6 bases; junction bases outside the gene matches: 10. CDR3 sequence: CASSEDPGGTFNEQFF. DNA for the CDR3: TGCGCCAGCAGTGAGGACCCGGGGGGAACCTTCAATGAGCAGTTCTTC.